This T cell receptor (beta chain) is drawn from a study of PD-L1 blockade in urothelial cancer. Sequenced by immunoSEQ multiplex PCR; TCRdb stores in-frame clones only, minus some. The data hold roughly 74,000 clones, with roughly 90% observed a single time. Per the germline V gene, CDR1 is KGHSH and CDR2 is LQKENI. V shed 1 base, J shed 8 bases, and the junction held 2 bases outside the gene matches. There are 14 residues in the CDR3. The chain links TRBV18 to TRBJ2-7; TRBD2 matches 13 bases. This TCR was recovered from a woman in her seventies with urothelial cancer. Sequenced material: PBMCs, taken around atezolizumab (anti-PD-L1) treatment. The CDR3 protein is CASSPLGLAGQQYF. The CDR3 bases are TGTGCCAGCTCACCACTGGGACTAGCGGGACAGCAGTACTTC. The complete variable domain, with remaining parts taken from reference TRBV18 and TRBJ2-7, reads NAGVMQNPRHLVRRRGQEARLRCSPMKGHSHVYWYRQLPEEGLKFMVYLQKENIIDESGMPKERFSAEFPKEGPSILRIQQVVRGDSAAYFCASSPLGLAGQQYFGPGTRLTVT.